This entry describes one T cell receptor beta chain. The record originates from a study of glioma-infiltrating T cells. Study at large: Before surgery, glioma patients received dexamethasone for at most six days.

The iRepertoire nested amplicon-rescue multiplex PCR amplified TCR alpha and beta CDR3s from RNA. Tissue mRNA or PBMC total RNA, about 90-450 ng, went into one-step reverse transcription and amplification. TCRdb itself ran the multiplex PCR reads through MiXCR, one entry per CDR3 protein. The sample carries approximately 400,000 distinct CDR3 sequences, about 40% recorded once. CDR3 size: 15 residues. Between the trimmed V and J ends, which lost 0 bases and 6 bases, there was a span of 13 bases. Germline CDR1 reads LGHDT; CDR2 reads YNNKEL (reference sequence). Specimen: glioma tissue, nonneoplastic brain tissue, or PBMCs (not recorded which). The gene calls are TRBV3-1 and TRBJ2-3; possibly TRBD1 for D (6 bases). This receptor was identified in a human donor with low-grade glioma or glioblastoma, undergoing nonglioma brain surgery, or in good health (not recorded which). The CDR3 reads CASSQDGGSLDTQYF. The CDR3 region has the DNA TGTGCCAGCAGCCAAGATGGGGGCTCCCTCGATACGCAGTATTTT.